This T cell receptor beta chain was documented in a study of T cells of healthy individuals. This clonotype was counted ten times or more. One entry per CDR3 protein, called by TCRdb with MiXCR from the 5' RACE reads. The data show 60,000 to 80,000 distinct CDR3 sequences, with around 15% seen just once and 4% to 5% held by the top ten. Trimming removed 4 bases from V and 4 bases from J; junction bases left unmatched: 2. CDR3 size: 13 residues. CDR1 SGHRS and CDR2 YFSETQ come from the germline V gene. The receptor was isolated from a human donor in good health. The J gene is TRBJ2-5, the V gene TRBV5-1; 9 nucleotides align to TRBD1. CDR3 region: CASSGGQGETQYF. Written as DNA, the CDR3 is TGCGCCAGCAGCGGGGGACAGGGAGAGACCCAGTACTTC. Based on the CDR3 plus reference TRBV5-1 and TRBJ2-5, the full variable domain is KAGVTQTPRYLIKTRGQQVTLSCSPISGHRSVSWYQQTPGQGLQFLFEYFSETQRNKGNFPGRFSGRQFSNSRSEMNVSTLELGDSALYLCASSGGQGETQYFGPGTRLLVL.